This T cell receptor beta chain was profiled in a study of blood T cell repertoires in COVID-19. Background on the study: Some COVID-19 samples were acute and others convalescent; all came from the United States, Italy and Spain. Nucleic acid was either cDNA or gDNA, and it came from T cells, B-cell-depleted T cells, or PBMCs.

Authors' methods: Quantification of nucleated cells was approximated via reference gene primer amplification. Only in-frame clones appear in the TCRdb table, and some are missing; sequencing was by immunoSEQ multiplex PCR. V and J calls and clone size are as listed in that table; D and trimming were resolved from the DNA. The sample has some 100,000 clones; roughly 90% are singletons. Sequencing was performed on peripheral blood. The receptor was derived from a human donor with acute or convalescent COVID-19. The donor label of this sample is uncertain.

Here the CDR3 reads CASSIRVGGYNEQFF. The DNA for the CDR3 is TGTGCCAGTAGTATAAGGGTGGGGGGCTACAATGAGCAGTTCTTC. The chain is built from TRBV19 and TRBJ2-1, with a possible D match to TRBD2 (6 bases). The CDR3 spans 15 residues. With 2 bases removed from V and 3 bases from J, the gap between germline ends came to 11 bases. Germline V gives CDR1 LNHDA, CDR2 SQIVND (reference sequence).